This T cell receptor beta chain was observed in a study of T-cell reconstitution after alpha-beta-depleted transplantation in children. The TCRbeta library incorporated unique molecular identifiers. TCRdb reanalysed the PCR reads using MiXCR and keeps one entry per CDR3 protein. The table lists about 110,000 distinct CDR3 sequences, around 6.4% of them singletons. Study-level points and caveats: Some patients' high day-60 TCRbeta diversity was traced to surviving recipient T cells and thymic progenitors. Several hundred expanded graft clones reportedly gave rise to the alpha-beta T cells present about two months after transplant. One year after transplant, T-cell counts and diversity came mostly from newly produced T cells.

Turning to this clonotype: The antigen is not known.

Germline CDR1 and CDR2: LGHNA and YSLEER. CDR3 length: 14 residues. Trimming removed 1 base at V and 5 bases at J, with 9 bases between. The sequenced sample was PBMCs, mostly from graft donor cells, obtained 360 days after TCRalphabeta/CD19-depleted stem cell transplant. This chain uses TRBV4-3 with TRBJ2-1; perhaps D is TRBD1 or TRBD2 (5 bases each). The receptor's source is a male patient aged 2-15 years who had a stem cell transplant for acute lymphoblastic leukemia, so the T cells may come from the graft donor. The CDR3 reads CASSQVPGHNEQFF. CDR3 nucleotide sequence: TGCGCCAGCAGCCAAGTCCCGGGACACAATGAGCAGTTCTTC.